This passage covers 20 T cell receptor beta chains from one sample sequenced in a study of T-cell reconstitution after alpha-beta-depleted transplantation in children. Unique molecular identifiers were built into the TCRbeta library. TCRdb analysed the PCR reads with MiXCR anew, one entry per CDR3 protein. The data hold approximately 350,000 distinct CDR3 sequences, with 13% observed a single time. Sequenced material: PBMCs, taken from the stem cell graft. Receptors originate from a human donor who donated a stem cell graft to a child with Fanconi anemia.

This clonotype has at least ten counts. This chain connects TRBV11-2 to TRBJ2-1; TRBD1 might be the D (6 bases). Trimming left V 5 bases short and J 4 bases short, with 18 bases between. The CDR3 has 16 amino acids. Germline CDR1 reads SGHAT; CDR2 reads FQNNGV. CDR3 residues: CASSGLQGKGYNEQFF. Written as DNA, the CDR3 is TGTGCCAGCAGCGGCCTACAGGGCAAGGGGTACAATGAGCAGTTCTTC.

The rearrangement joins TRBV27 to TRBJ2-7; 12 nucleotides line up with TRBD2. V was clipped by 5 bases and J by 7 bases; unmatched bases: 6. This CDR3 has 14 residues. Germline-derived CDR1 and CDR2 are MNHEY and SMNVEV (reference sequence). Here the CDR3 reads CASSPTSGGWEQYF. The CDR3 nucleotides read TGTGCCAGCAGTCCGACTAGCGGGGGCTGGGAGCAGTACTTC.

The chain carries TRBV7-8 and TRBJ2-7; D remains unclear. The V and J ends lost 1 base and 3 bases respectively, with 10 bases between them. This CDR3 region has 14 residues. Germline lookup yields CDR1 SGHVS and CDR2 FQNEAQ. The CDR3 DNA reads as TGTGCCAGCAGCTTAGAGGCGGCGGACTACGAGCAGTACGTC. Translation: CASSLEAADYEQYV.

This clonotype was detected a few times. The chain recombines TRBV11-2 with TRBJ2-5; no clear D. The germline gives CDR1 SGHAT, CDR2 FQNNGV. Trimming cost V 2 bases and J 1 base, with 11 bases left between them. The CDR3 covers 15 residues. The CDR3 protein is CASSLSIGIQETQYF. CDR3 in DNA: TGTGCCAGCAGCTTAAGTATAGGGATCCAAGAGACCCAGTACTTC.

The sample holds a few counts of this clonotype. The chain carries TRBV3-1 and TRBJ1-1, with a weak D call TRBD1 (5 bases). V was clipped by 4 bases and J by 3 bases, with 15 bases between them. CDR3 length: 15 residues. In germline, CDR1 is LGHDT, CDR2 YNNKEL (reference sequence). The CDR3 sequence: CASSLRGRGDTEAFF. CDR3 bases: TGTGCCAGCAGCCTCAGAGGGAGGGGAGACACTGAAGCTTTCTTT.

The V gene is TRBV30, the J gene TRBJ1-3, with D unclear. The germline CDR1 and CDR2 sequences are GTSNPN and SVGIG (reference sequence). This CDR3 is built from 14 residues. V was clipped by 6 bases and J by 0 bases, with 12 bases between them. The CDR3 sequence: CACRGLSSGNTIYF. The CDR3 nucleotides are TGTGCCTGCCGAGGACTGTCCTCTGGAAACACCATATATTTT.

This clonotype was seen only a few times. The genes are TRBV9 and TRBJ1-3; 8 bases agree with TRBD1. Per germline, CDR1 SGDLS and CDR2 YYNGEE. The trim removed 4 bases at V and 3 bases at J, leaving 6 bases unmatched. This CDR3 comprises 15 residues. The CDR3 sequence: CASSWTGTFGNTIYF. The DNA for the CDR3 is TGTGCCAGCAGCTGGACAGGGACATTTGGAAACACCATATATTTT.

V usage is TRBV11-2 and J usage is TRBJ1-1; 7 nucleotides align to TRBD1. Germline lookup yields CDR1 SGHAT and CDR2 FQNNGV. The CDR3 spans 13 residues. V shed 5 bases, J shed 4 bases, and the junction held 4 bases outside the gene matches. CDR3 nucleotides: TGTGCCAGCAGCCCCGACAGGGCCACTGAAGCTTTCTTT. Amino acids: CASSPDRATEAFF.

The sample holds many counts of this clonotype. The chain links TRBV12-3 or TRBV12-4 to TRBJ1-5; no clear D gene. The CDR3 loop spans 14 amino acids. Trimming took off 2 bases at V and 3 bases at J, with 8 bases between the two ends. For the CDR3, the DNA is TGTGCCAGCAGTTTATATGCGGACAATCAGCCCCAGCATTTT. Its protein product is CASSLYADNQPQHF.

This clonotype has a count of ten or more. This chain connects TRBV11-2 to TRBJ2-7; 8 positions match TRBD1. CDR1 and CDR2 (germline): SGHAT, FQNNGV. Germline trimming cut 7 bases from V and 0 bases from J; bases unmatched to any gene: 11. The CDR3 consists of 16 residues. Written as DNA, the CDR3 is TGTGCCAGCACCCAAATAGGGGGACAGGCCTCCTACGAGCAGTACTTC. Translating it yields CASTQIGGQASYEQYF.

J is TRBJ1-2 and V is TRBV29-1, with 7 bases lining up with TRBD1. The CDR3 has 11 amino acids. Trimming removed 7 bases from V and 7 bases from J; junction bases left unmatched: 6. The germline CDR1 and CDR2 sequences are SQVTM and ANQGSEA. CDR3 DNA sequence: TGCAGCGGACAGGGATCGTCTGGCTACACCTTC. Encoded protein: CSGQGSSGYTF. Complete variable domain (other parts from reference TRBV29-1 and TRBJ1-2): SAVISQKPSRDICQRGTSLTIQCQVDSQVTMMFWYRQQPGQSLTLIATANQGSEATYESGFVIDKFPISRPNLTFSTLTVSNMSPEDSSIYLCSGQGSSGYTFGSGTRLTVV.

This chain connects TRBV25-1 to TRBJ2-3; no clear D gene. There are 14 residues in the CDR3. V lost 5 bases and J 3 bases, leaving 12 bases between the germline ends. In germline, CDR1 is MGHDK, CDR2 SYGVNS. CDR3 nucleotide sequence: TGTGCCAGCAGTTATGCCAGCCAGACAGATACGCAGTATTTT. This translates into CASSYASQTDTQYF. The full variable domain, with the rest looked up from reference TRBV25-1 and TRBJ2-3, is EADIYQTPRYLVIGTGKKITLECSQTMGHDKMYWYQQDPGMELHLIHYSYGVNSTEKGDLSSESTVSRIRTEHFPLTLESARPSHTSQYLCASSYASQTDTQYFGPGTRLTVL.

This clonotype occurred a few times. The chain uses TRBV28 and TRBJ1-2; possibly TRBD1 for D (6 bases). The germline V gene has CDR1 MDHEN and CDR2 SYDVKM. The length of the CDR3 is 14 residues. The V end was cut by 5 bases, the J end by 4 bases, with 14 bases between. The CDR3 loop reads CASSPINRVYGYTF. CDR3 nucleotides: TGTGCCAGCAGTCCCATAAACAGGGTCTATGGCTACACCTTC.

The chain combines TRBV5-1 with TRBJ1-1; a weak D match, TRBD1 (5 bases). CDR3 length equals 15 residues. Germline CDR1 and CDR2: SGHRS and YFSETQ. The V and J ends lost 3 bases and 0 bases respectively, with 12 bases between them. CDR3 nucleotide sequence: TGCGCCAGCAGCTCTGGGGCCAGCCTGAACACTGAAGCTTTCTTT. Translation gives CASSSGASLNTEAFF.

This clonotype was detected ten times or more. The gene calls are TRBV28 and TRBJ1-1; D ambiguous. Germline CDR1 is MDHEN and CDR2 is SYDVKM. There are 14 residues in the CDR3. V lost 4 bases and J lost 0, with 9 bases in between. The CDR3 loop reads CASSSPSMNTEAFF. The CDR3 nucleotides read TGTGCCAGCAGTTCCCCCAGCATGAACACTGAAGCTTTCTTT.

The sample holds a few counts of this clonotype. The chain employs TRBV6-2 or TRBV6-3 and TRBJ1-5; tentative D call: TRBD1 (6 bases). Germline CDR1 MNHEY, CDR2 SVGEGT. There are 15 residues in the CDR3. Trimming left V 5 bases short and J 3 bases short, with 14 bases between. As DNA, the CDR3 is TGTGCCAGCAGTGACTTACAGGGACCCAATCAGCCCCAGCATTTT. It is translated as CASSDLQGPNQPQHF.

The gene calls are TRBV12-3 or TRBV12-4 and TRBJ1-5, with D possibly TRBD1 on 6 matching bases. The CDR3 is made up of 15 amino acids. Trimming pared 2 bases from V and 4 bases from J, leaving 12 bases between. The CDR3 nucleotides are TGTGCCAGCAGTTTACGGCAGGGGACTAATCAGCCCCAGCATTTT. It is translated as CASSLRQGTNQPQHF.

This clonotype was seen only a few times. This chain joins TRBV6-1 and TRBJ1-1; no firm D call. This CDR3 has 14 amino acids. Germline loops: CDR1 MNHNS, CDR2 SASEGT. V lost 8 bases and J lost 0, with 13 bases in between. As DNA, the CDR3 is TGTGCCAGCGCCCAGCCGAACATGAACACTGAAGCTTTCTTT. Protein: CASAQPNMNTEAFF.

This clonotype was picked up a small number of times. V gene TRBV6-1 combines with J gene TRBJ1-4; D gene unclear. Trimming pared 5 bases from V and 3 bases from J, leaving 10 bases between. The CDR3 runs 14 residues. CDR1 MNHNS and CDR2 SASEGT come from the germline V gene. The chain's CDR3 is CASSQTNSNEKLFF. Written as DNA, the CDR3 is TGTGCCAGCAGTCAGACTAATTCTAATGAAAAACTGTTTTTT.

The chain employs TRBV20-1 and TRBJ1-5, with TRBD1 identical over 8 bases. The V gene's germline CDR1 is DFQATT and CDR2 SNEGSKA (reference sequence). V was pared by 6 bases and J by 4 bases, with 8 bases of the junction left unmatched. The CDR3 extends over 14 amino acids. The CDR3 loop reads CSATNRQGNQPQHF. The CDR3 DNA follows: TGCAGTGCCACAAACCGACAGGGGAATCAGCCCCAGCATTTT.